One sample yielded the 17 T cell receptor beta chains listed below, sequenced in a study of blood T cells in healthy people across ages. The second PCR ran roughly 6 to 11 cycles with a sample-barcoded 5' primer and J-beta primers. TCRdb independently ran MiXCR on the 5' RACE reads; one entry per CDR3 protein. The profile shows over 1,500,000 distinct CDR3 sequences, 39% of them singletons. Sequenced sample: blood. These receptors were obtained from a human donor in good health.

The V gene is TRBV7-2, the J gene TRBJ1-5, with D possibly matching TRBD1 (5 bases). From germline, CDR1 is SGHTA and CDR2 FQGNSA. V lost 4 bases, J lost 4 bases, and 20 bases lay in between. CDR3 length: 17 amino acids. The CDR3 sequence is CASSSGPGHISNQPQHF. The CDR3 DNA reads as TGTGCCAGCAGCTCCGGTCCAGGGCATATTTCTAATCAGCCCCAGCATTTT.

This clonotype was detected many times. This chain joins TRBV29-1 and TRBJ2-4; TRBD2 matches at 7 bases. Germline-derived CDR1 and CDR2 are SQVTM and ANQGSEA. CDR3 length: 11 amino acids. Trimming cost V 7 bases and J 8 bases; bases outside gene matches: 5. CDR3 amino acids: CSASGGDIQYF. CDR3 DNA sequence: TGCAGCGCCAGTGGGGGGGACATTCAGTACTTC.

This clonotype was recorded a few times. The J gene is TRBJ2-5, the V gene TRBV4-3; D is tentatively TRBD1 or TRBD2 (7 bases each). The CDR3 has 16 residues. V was pared by 0 bases and J by 4 bases, with 15 bases between. The germline gives CDR1 LGHNA, CDR2 YSLEER. The DNA of the CDR3 is TGCGCCAGCAGCCAAGACTACAGGGGAGGGGGAGAGACCCAGTACTTC. Its translation is CASSQDYRGGGETQYF.

The sample holds a few counts of this clonotype. The chain employs TRBV28 and TRBJ2-7, with 10 bases identical to TRBD2. The ends lost 6 bases at V and 4 bases at J; junction bases unmatched: 18. The CDR3 length is 18 residues. Germline V gene data show CDR1 as MDHEN and CDR2 as SYDVKM. This CDR3 is CASRSQRGSGGAGYEQYF. The CDR3 DNA reads TGTGCCAGCAGATCACAAAGAGGAAGCGGGGGGGCGGGTTACGAGCAGTACTTC.

This chain links TRBV7-6 with TRBJ2-1; D is possibly TRBD1 or TRBD2 (5 bases each). Trimming removed 5 bases from V and 3 bases from J, with 14 bases in between. Germline V gene data show CDR1 as SGHVS and CDR2 as FNYEAQ. CDR3 size: 15 residues. In DNA, the CDR3 is TGTGCCAGCAGCCTCGGGACCCTGGGCTACAATGAGCAGTTCTTC. This encodes CASSLGTLGYNEQFF.

The table lists this clonotype with a few counts. The chain carries TRBV21-1 and TRBJ2-3; TRBD1, the table's D call, was not compared with the DNA. TRBV21-1 is a known pseudogene. This CDR3 is 13 amino acids long. The CDR3 DNA follows: TGTGCCAGCAGCAGGACTCCCGGAGGCACGCAGTATTTT. Protein: CASSRTPGGTQYF.

The chain carries TRBV27 and TRBJ2-5; D perhaps matches TRBD1 (6 bases). The CDR3 has 14 amino acids. Germline lookup yields CDR1 MNHEY and CDR2 SMNVEV (reference sequence). V lost 6 bases and J lost 1, with 12 bases in between. The CDR3, as DNA: TGTGCCAGCAGCCAGGACAGCTTCCAAGAGACCCAGTACTTC. It encodes CASSQDSFQETQYF.

DNA for the CDR3: TGTGCCAGCAGTTACCGATCAGGCTCCTACGAGCAGTACTTC. Amino acids: CASSYRSGSYEQYF. This sequence joins TRBV6-5 and TRBJ2-7; D not certain. CDR1 and CDR2 from the germline V gene are MNHEY and SVGAGI. The CDR3 runs 14 residues. Between the trimmed V and J ends, which lost 2 bases and 0 bases, there was a span of 8 bases.

J is TRBJ2-7 and V is TRBV7-2; 11 positions match TRBD1. The CDR3 runs to 14 residues. V was clipped by 5 bases and J by 7 bases; unmatched bases: 7. CDR1 SGHTA and CDR2 FQGNSA come from the germline V gene. The CDR3 loop is CASSLGTGGLEQYF. CDR3 nucleotide sequence: TGTGCCAGCAGCCTTGGGACAGGGGGATTAGAGCAGTACTTC.

The J gene is TRBJ1-2, the V gene TRBV6-5; possible D gene TRBD1, 6 bases. The V gene lost 6 bases and the J gene lost 6 bases, with 14 bases spanning the gap. This CDR3 is built from 13 residues. Germline V CDR1 and CDR2: MNHEY, SVGAGI. The CDR3 DNA sequence: TGTGCCAGCAGCTCCGCGGGGGGCAATGGCTACACCTTC. Amino acid sequence: CASSSAGGNGYTF.

This clonotype was counted a few times. The V gene is TRBV7-2, the J gene TRBJ1-4, with TRBD1 as a possible D gene (5 bases). V lost 8 bases, J lost 8 bases, and 18 bases lay in between. The CDR3 loop spans 14 amino acids. CDR1 SGHTA and CDR2 FQGNSA come from the germline V gene. In DNA, the CDR3 is TGTGCCAGCCAAACTAGGAAGGGGTCGGAAAAACTGTTTTTT. Encoded protein: CASQTRKGSEKLFF.

This clonotype occurred a few times. The chain recombines TRBV10-2 with TRBJ2-5; 12 bases match TRBD2. Trimming cost V 3 bases and J 2 bases; bases outside gene matches: 7. Germline loops: CDR1 WSHSY, CDR2 SAAADI. CDR3 length: 17 amino acids. CDR3 sequence reads: CASSEEGLAGGQETQYF. The CDR3 bases are TGCGCCAGCAGTGAAGAGGGGCTAGCGGGGGGGCAAGAGACCCAGTACTTC.

The chain is built from TRBV5-6 and TRBJ1-2; 7 bases align to TRBD1. V was clipped by 3 bases and J by 2 bases; unmatched bases: 4. CDR1 SGHDT and CDR2 YYEEEE come from the germline V gene. The CDR3 totals 14 residues. The CDR3 DNA reads as TGTGCCAGCAGCTCGACAGGGCTCAACTATGGCTACACCTTC. It codes for CASSSTGLNYGYTF.

The V gene is TRBV10-3, the J gene TRBJ1-1; a weak D match, TRBD1 (6 bases). The CDR3 runs to 13 residues. V was clipped by 5 bases and J by 4 bases, with 11 bases between them. Germline CDR1 is ENHRY and CDR2 is SYGVKD. DNA for the CDR3: TGTGCCATCAGTTCACAGGGTTCCACTGAAGCTTTCTTT. Translating gives CAISSQGSTEAFF.

This clonotype was counted a few times. The J gene is TRBJ2-4, the V gene TRBV6-2 or TRBV6-3, with D possibly being TRBD2 (6 bases). Matching the DNA end better, TRBJ2-7 makes the J call doubtful. The V gene's germline CDR1 is MNHEY and CDR2 SVGEGT. The CDR3 consists of 16 residues. The CDR3 is CASSYSKDYLESEQYF. The CDR3 DNA reads as TGTGCCAGCAGTTACTCGAAGGACTATTTAGAGTCCGAGCAGTACTTC.

V is TRBV15 and J is TRBJ2-1; D is uncertain. Germline V CDR1 and CDR2: LNHNV, YYDKDF (reference sequence). The V gene lost 1 base and the J gene lost 2 bases, with 15 bases spanning the gap. The CDR3 is made up of 17 amino acids. The CDR3 loop is CATSRGRLADAYNEQFF. The CDR3 nucleotides read TGTGCCACCAGCAGAGGTCGTCTTGCTGACGCCTACAATGAGCAGTTCTTC.

This clonotype was detected many times. This rearrangement joins TRBV4-3 to TRBJ2-6; 7 positions match TRBD1. J gave up 2 bases and V 4 bases, and 2 bases lay outside the gene matches. This CDR3 region has 15 residues. The V gene's germline CDR1 is LGHNA and CDR2 YSLEER. The CDR3 sequence: CASSRGTAGANVLTF. The CDR3, as DNA: TGCGCCAGCAGCCGAGGGACAGCTGGGGCCAACGTCCTGACTTTC.